The 2 T cell receptor beta chains below were found in one sample sequenced in a study of regulatory T cells in long-lasting Graves disease. Time point in this sample: newly diagnosed GD, antithyroid drugs for less than 3 months. Construction of the TCR library relied on RNA isolated from PBMCs. Building the TCR beta libraries relied on iRepertoire HTBI primers, and CDR3 regions underwent Arm-PCR. TCRdb reanalysed the multiplex PCR reads using MiXCR and keeps one entry per CDR3 protein. In the table there are roughly 510,000 distinct CDR3 sequences, more than 15% of which are singletons. These records were also assigned to another study, of T cells in Graves' hyperthyroidism and ophthalmopathy.

Here the sequenced sample was peripheral blood mononuclear cells (PBMCs), taken at new diagnosis, from a patient treated with antithyroid drugs. All receptors come from a man younger than 35 with Graves disease.

This clonotype was observed a single time. The J gene is TRBJ2-2, the V gene TRBV6-1; 7 nucleotides match TRBD1. The CDR3 is made up of 18 amino acids. Looked up from germline, CDR1 is MNHNS and CDR2 is SASEGT. With 8 bases clipped from V and 1 base from J, the junction kept 16 bases outside the gene matches. The CDR3 sequence: CASSSLPGGNQNTGELFF. CDR3 nucleotide sequence: TGTGCCAGCTCGTCGTTACCAGGGGGAAACCAGAACACCGGGGAGCTGTTTTTT.

This rearrangement joins TRBV20-1 to TRBJ2-1; D might be TRBD1 (5 bases). The CDR3 has 14 residues. Between the trimmed V and J ends, which lost 4 bases and 6 bases, there was a span of 16 bases. The germline V gene has CDR1 DFQATT and CDR2 SNEGSKA (reference sequence). Here the CDR3 DNA reads TGCAGTGCTAATCCTTCGGACAAAGTCAATGAGCAGTTCTTC. Translation: CSANPSDKVNEQFF.